The following is a TCR beta chain sequence with its context. The antigen remains undetermined. The whole isolated RNA underwent reverse transcription, so sequencing captured expressed TCRB transcripts. Generated by immunoSEQ multiplex PCR, the TCRdb table keeps only in-frame clones and is missing some. Of 850,000 to 900,000 clones detected, roughly 16% appear once; the ten largest clones hold 0.023%. The sample comes from a study of beta chain features in type 1 diabetes. Findings of the study overall: A greater similarity of naive, central memory and Treg TCRB repertoires was seen among patients than among healthy donors.

The clonotype comes from a woman aged 18-30 years in good health. Material: naive CD4+ T cells from blood.

CDR3: CASSFSPHDVKQFF. The CDR3 bases are TGTGCCAGCAGTTTTTCGCCCCACGATGTTAAGCAGTTCTTC. The chain couples TRBV28 to TRBJ2-1; D remains ambiguous. Germline V gives CDR1 MDHEN, CDR2 SYDVKM. V gave up 3 bases and J gave up 11 bases, with 17 bases separating them. The CDR3 loop spans 14 amino acids.